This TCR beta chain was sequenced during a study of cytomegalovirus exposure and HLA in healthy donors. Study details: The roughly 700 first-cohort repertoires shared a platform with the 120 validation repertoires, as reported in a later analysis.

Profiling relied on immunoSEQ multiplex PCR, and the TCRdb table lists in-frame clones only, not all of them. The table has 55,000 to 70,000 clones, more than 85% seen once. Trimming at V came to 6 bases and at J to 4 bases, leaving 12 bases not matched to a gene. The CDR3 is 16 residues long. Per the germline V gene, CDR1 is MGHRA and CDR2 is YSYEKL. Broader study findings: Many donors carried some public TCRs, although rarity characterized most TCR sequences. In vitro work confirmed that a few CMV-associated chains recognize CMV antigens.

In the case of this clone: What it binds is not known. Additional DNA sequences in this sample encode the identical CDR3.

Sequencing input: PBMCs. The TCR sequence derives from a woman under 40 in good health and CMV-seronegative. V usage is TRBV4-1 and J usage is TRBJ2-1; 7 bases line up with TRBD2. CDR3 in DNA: TGCGCCAGCAGACTTGGGGAGGGTAGGTCTTACAATGAGCAGTTCTTC. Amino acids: CASRLGEGRSYNEQFF.